This T cell receptor (beta chain) was identified during a study of blood T cell repertoires in COVID-19. Study as a whole: Some COVID-19 samples were acute and others convalescent; all came from the United States, Italy and Spain. Nucleic acid was either cDNA or gDNA, and it came from T cells, B-cell-depleted T cells, or PBMCs.

This CDR3 has 18 amino acids. V trimming: 1 base; J trimming: 1 base; junction bases outside the gene matches: 8. Germline assignment: CDR1 SGHAT and CDR2 FQNNGV. Original analysis: How many nucleated cells were present was estimated from reference gene primer amplification. Sequencing was performed with immunoSEQ multiplex PCR; in TCRdb, only in-frame clones are kept and a portion is missing. The V and J calls and clone size were taken over from that table, and D and trimming were inferred from the DNA. The sample has roughly 380,000 clones, about 85% seen once; the top ten hold approximately 3.6%. This TCR was sampled from a woman between 18 and 29 years old with acute or convalescent COVID-19. This chain connects TRBV11-2 to TRBJ2-5; 11 bases are shared with TRBD2. Sequencing used peripheral blood. CDR3: CASSLVPASGRLQETQYF. The CDR3 DNA follows: TGTGCCAGCAGCTTAGTTCCGGCTAGCGGGAGGCTCCAAGAGACCCAGTACTTC.